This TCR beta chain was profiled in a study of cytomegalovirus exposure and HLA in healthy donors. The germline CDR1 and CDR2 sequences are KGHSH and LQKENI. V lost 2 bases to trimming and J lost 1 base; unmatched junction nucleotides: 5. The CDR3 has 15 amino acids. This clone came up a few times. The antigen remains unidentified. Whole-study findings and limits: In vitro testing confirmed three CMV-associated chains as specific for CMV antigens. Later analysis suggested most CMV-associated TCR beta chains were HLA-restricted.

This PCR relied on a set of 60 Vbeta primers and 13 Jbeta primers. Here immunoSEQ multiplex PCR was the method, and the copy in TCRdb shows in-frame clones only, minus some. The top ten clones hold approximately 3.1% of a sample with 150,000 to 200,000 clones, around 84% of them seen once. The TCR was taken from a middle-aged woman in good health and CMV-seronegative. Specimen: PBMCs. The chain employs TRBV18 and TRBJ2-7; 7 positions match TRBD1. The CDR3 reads CASSPYRTGSYEQYF. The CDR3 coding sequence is TGTGCCAGCTCACCATATAGGACAGGTTCCTACGAGCAGTACTTC. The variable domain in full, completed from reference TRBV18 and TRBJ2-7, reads NAGVMQNPRHLVRRRGQEARLRCSPMKGHSHVYWYRQLPEEGLKFMVYLQKENIIDESGMPKERFSAEFPKEGPSILRIQQVVRGDSAAYFCASSPYRTGSYEQYFGPGTRLTVT.